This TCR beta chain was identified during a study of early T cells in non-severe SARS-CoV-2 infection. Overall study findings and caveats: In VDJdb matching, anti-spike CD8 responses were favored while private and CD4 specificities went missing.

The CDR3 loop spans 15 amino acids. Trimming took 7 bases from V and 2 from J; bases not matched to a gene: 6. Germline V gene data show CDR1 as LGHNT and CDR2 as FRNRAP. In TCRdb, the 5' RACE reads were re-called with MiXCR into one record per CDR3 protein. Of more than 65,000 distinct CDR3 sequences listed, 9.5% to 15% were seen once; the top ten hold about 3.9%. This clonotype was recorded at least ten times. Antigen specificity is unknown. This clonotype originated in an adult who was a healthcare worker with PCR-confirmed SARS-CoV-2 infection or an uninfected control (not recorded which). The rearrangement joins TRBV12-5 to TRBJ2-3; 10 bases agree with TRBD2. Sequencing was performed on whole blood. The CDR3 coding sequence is TGTGCTAGTGCCCCGGGACTAGCGTACACAGATACGCAGTATTTT. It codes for CASAPGLAYTDTQYF.